Described below is a single T cell receptor beta chain sequence and its context. The source of the sample is a study of intratumoral heterogeneity in liver cancer. The table came from immunoSEQ multiplex PCR; TCRdb's copy has only in-frame clones and leaves some out. Of just over 20,000 clones in the sample, roughly 73% were seen once. The V gene end was trimmed by 7 bases and the J gene end by 8 bases; junction bases not matched to a gene: 8. The CDR3 is made up of 14 amino acids. Germline CDR1 is KGHDR and CDR2 is SFDVKD. Sampled areas showed no macroscopic necrosis or hemorrhage. This sample comprised tumor-adjacent normal tissue, obtained before any cancer treatment. The origin of this receptor is a woman aged 70-85 years with hepatocellular carcinoma. The chain joins TRBV24-1 to TRBJ2-1; the match to TRBD1 covers 9 bases. CDR3 in amino acids: CATSRDREFDEQFF. CDR3 bases: TGTGCCACCAGCCGGGACAGGGAATTCGATGAGCAGTTCTTC.